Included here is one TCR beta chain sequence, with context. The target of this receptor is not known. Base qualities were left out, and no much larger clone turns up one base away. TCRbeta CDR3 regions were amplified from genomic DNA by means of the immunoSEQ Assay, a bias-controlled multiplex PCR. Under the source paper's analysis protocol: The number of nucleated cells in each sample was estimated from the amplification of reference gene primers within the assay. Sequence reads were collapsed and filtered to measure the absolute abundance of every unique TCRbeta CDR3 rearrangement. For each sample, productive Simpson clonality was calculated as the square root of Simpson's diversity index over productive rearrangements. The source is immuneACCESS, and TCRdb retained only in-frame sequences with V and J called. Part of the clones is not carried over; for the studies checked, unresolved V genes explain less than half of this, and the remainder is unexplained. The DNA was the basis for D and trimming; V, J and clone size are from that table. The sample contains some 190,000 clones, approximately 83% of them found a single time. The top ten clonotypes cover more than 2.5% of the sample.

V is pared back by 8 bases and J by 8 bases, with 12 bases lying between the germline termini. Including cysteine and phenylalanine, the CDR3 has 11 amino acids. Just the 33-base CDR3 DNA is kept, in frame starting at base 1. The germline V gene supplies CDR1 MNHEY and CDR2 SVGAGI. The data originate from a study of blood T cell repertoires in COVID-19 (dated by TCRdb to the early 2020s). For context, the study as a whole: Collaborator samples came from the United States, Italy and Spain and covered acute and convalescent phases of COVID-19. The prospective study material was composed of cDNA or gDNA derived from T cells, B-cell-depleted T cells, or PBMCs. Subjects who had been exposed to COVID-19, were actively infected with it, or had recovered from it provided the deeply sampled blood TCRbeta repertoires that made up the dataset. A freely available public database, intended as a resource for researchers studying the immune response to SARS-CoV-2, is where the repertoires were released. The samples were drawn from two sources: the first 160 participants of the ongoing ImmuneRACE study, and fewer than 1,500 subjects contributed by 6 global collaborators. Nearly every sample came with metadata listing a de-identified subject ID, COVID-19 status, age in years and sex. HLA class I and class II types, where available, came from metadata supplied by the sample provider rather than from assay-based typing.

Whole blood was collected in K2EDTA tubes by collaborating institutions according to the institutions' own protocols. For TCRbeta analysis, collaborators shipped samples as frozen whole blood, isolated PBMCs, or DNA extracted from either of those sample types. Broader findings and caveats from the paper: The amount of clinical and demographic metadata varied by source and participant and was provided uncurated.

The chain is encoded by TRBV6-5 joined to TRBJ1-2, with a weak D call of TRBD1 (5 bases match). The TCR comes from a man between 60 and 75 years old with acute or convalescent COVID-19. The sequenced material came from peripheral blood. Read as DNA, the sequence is TGTGCCAGCGGGGACTGGAGGGGCTACACCTTC. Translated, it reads CASGDWRGYTF.